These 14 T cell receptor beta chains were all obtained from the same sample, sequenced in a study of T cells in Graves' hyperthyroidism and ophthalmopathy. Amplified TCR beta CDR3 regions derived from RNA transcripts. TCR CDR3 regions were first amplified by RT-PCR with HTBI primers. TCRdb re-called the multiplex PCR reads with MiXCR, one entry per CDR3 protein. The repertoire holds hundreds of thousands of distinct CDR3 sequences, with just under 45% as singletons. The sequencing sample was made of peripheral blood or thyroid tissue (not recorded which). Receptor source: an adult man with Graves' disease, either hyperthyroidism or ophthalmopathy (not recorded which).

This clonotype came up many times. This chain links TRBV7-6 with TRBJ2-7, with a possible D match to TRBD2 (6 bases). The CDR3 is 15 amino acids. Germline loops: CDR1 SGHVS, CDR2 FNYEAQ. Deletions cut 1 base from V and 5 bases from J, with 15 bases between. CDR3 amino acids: CASSLDGLLSNEQYF. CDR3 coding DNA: TGTGCCAGCAGCTTAGATGGACTACTGTCGAACGAGCAGTACTTC.

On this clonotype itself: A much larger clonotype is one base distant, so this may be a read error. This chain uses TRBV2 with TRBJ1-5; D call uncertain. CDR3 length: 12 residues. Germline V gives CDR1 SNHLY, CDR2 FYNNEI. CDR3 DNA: TGTGCCAGCAGTCCCGAAACGGAGCCCCCGCATTTT. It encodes CASSPETEPPHF.

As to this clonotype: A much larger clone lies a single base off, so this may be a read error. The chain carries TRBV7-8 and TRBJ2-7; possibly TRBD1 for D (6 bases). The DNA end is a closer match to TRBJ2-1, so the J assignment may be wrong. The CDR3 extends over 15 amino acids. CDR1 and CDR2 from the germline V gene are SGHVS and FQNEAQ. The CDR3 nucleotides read TGTGCCAGCAGCAAGACGACCACAGGGACCTACGAGCAGTTCTTC. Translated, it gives CASSKTTTGTYEQFF.

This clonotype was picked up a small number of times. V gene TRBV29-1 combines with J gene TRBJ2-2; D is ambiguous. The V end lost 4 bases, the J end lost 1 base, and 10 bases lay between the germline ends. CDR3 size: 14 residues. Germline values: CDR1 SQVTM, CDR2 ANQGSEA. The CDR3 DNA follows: TGCAGCGTTGCGGGCAGTCGGAACACCGGGGAGCTGTTTTTT. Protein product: CSVAGSRNTGELFF.

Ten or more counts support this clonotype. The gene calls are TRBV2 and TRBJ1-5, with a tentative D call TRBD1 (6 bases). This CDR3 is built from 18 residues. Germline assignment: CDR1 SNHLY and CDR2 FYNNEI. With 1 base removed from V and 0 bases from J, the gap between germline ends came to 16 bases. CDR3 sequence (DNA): TGTGCCAGCAGTGAAGATCCGTGGGGGACACTTAGCAATCAGCCCCAGCATTTT. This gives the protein CASSEDPWGTLSNQPQHF. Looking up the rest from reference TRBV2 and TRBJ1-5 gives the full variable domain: EPEVTQTPSHQVTQMGQEVILRCVPISNHLYFYWYRQILGQKVEFLVSFYNNEISEKSEIFDDQFSVERPDGSNFTLKIRSTKLEDSAMYFCASSEDPWGTLSNQPQHFGDGTRLSIL.

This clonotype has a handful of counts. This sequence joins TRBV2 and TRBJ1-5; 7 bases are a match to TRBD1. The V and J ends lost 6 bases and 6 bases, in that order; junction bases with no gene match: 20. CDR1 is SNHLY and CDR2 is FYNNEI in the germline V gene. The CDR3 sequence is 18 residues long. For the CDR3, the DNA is TGTGCCAGCAGGAAGACGGGAAGGGGGCGGTTTGGGTCTCAGCCCCAGCATTTT. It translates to CASRKTGRGRFGSQPQHF.

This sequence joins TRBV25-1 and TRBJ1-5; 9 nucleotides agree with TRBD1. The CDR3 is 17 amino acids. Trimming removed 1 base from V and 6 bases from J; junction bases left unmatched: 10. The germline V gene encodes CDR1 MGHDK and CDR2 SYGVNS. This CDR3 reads CASSESARTGDRQPQHF. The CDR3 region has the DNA TGTGCCAGCAGTGAATCTGCCCGGACAGGGGACCGTCAGCCCCAGCATTTT.

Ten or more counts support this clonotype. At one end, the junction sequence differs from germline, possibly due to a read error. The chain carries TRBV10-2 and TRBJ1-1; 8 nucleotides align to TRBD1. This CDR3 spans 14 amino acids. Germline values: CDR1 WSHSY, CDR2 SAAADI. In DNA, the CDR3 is TGTGCCAGCAGTGAAGGGACAGGGAACACTGAAGCTTTCTTT. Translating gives CASSEGTGNTEAFF.

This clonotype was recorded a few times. The CDR3 spells CASRSQQGLDNSPLHF. In DNA form, the CDR3 reads TGCGCCAGCAGAAGCCAACAGGGGTTGGATAATTCACCCCTCCACTTT. The chain combines TRBV5-1 with TRBJ1-6; TRBD1 agrees at 7 bases. V was clipped by 5 bases and J by 5 bases; unmatched bases: 10. The CDR3 sequence is 16 residues long. Germline CDR1 and CDR2: SGHRS and YFSETQ.

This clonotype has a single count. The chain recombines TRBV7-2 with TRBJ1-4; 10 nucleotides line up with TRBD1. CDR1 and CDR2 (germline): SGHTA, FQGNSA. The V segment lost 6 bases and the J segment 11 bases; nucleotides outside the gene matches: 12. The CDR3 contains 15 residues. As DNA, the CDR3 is TGTGCCAGCAGTTTTTGGGGGACAGGGGTGGGCAAACTGTTTTTT. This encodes CASSFWGTGVGKLFF.

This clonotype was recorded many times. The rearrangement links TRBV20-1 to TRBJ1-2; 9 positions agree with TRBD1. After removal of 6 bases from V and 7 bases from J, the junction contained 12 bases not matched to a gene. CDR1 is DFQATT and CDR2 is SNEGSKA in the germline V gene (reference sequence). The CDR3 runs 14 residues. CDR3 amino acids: CSALQGAIAFGYTF. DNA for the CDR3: TGCAGTGCCTTACAGGGGGCTATAGCGTTTGGCTACACCTTC.

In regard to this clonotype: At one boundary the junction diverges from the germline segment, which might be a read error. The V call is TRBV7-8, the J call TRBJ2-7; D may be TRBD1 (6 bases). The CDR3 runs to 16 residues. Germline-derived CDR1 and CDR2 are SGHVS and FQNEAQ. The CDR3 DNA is TGTGCCAGCAGCTTAAGCGCGGCAGGGGCGCGATCCGAGCAGTGCTTC. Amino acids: CASSLSAAGARSEQCF.

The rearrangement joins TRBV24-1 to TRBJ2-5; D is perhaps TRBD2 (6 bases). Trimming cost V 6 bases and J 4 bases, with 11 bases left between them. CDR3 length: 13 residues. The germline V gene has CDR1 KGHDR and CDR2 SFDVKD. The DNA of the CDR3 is TGTGCCACCAGTCTTGGGGGGATAGAGACCCAGTACTTC. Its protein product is CATSLGGIETQYF.

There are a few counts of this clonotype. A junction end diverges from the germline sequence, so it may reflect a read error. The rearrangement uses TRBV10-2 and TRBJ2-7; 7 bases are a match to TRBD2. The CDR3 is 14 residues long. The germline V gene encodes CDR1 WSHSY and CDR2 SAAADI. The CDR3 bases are TGTGCCAGCAGTTACGGTGCGGGAGAACTCGAGCAGTACTTC. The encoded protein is CASSYGAGELEQYF.